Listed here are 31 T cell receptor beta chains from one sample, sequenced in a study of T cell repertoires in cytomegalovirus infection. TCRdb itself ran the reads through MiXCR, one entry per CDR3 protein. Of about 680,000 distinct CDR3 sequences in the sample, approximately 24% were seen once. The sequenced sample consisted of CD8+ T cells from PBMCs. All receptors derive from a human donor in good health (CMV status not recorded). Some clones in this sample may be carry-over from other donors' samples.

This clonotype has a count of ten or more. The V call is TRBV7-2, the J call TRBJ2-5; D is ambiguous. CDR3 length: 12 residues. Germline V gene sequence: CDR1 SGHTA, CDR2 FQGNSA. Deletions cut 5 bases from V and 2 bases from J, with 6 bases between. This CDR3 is CASSPLQETQYF. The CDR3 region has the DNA TGTGCCAGCAGCCCCCTTCAAGAGACCCAGTACTTC. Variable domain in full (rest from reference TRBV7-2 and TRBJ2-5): GAGVSQSPSNKVTEKGKDVELRCDPISGHTALYWYRQSLGQGLEFLIYFQGNSAPDKSGLPSDRFSAERTGGSVSTLTIQRTQQEDSAVYLCASSPLQETQYFGPGTRLLVL.

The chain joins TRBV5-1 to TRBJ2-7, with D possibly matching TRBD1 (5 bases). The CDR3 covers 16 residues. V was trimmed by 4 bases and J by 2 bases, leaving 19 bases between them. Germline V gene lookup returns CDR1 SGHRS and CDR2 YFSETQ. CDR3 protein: CASSPGDSSLPYEQYF. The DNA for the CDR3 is TGCGCCAGCAGCCCAGGTGACAGTTCTCTTCCCTACGAGCAGTACTTC.

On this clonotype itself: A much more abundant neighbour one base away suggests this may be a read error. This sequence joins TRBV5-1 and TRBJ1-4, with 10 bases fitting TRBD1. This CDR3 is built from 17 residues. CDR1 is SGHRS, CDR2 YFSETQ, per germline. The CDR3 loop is CASSLGFGTGVNENLFF. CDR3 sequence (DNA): TGCGCCAGCAGCTTGGGGTTCGGGACAGGGGTGAATGAAAATCTGTTTTTT.

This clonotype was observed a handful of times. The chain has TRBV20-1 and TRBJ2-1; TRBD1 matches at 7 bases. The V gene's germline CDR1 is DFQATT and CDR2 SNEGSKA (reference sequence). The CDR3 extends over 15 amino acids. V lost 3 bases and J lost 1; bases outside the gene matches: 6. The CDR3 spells CSARVTGDSYNEQFF. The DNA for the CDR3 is TGCAGTGCTAGGGTTACAGGGGATTCCTACAATGAGCAGTTCTTC.

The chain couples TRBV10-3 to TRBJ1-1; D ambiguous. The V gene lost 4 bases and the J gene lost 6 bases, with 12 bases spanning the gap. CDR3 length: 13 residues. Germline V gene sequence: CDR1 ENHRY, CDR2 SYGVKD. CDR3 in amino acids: CAISGTARPEAFF. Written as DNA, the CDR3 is TGTGCCATCAGTGGGACGGCCCGCCCTGAAGCTTTCTTT.

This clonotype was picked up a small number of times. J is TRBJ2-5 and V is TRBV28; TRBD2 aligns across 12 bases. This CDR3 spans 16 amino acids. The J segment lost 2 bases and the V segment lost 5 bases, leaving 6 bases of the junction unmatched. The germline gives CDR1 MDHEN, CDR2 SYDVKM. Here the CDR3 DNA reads TGTGCCAGCAGTGTTCCGACTAGCGGGGGACAAGAGACCCAGTACTTC. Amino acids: CASSVPTSGGQETQYF.

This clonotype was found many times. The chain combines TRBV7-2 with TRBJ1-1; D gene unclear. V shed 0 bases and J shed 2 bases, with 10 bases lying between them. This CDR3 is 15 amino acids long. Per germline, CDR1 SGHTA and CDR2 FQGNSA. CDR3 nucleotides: TGTGCCAGCAGCTTAGCTCCGGCCCCTAACACTGAAGCTTTCTTT. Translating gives CASSLAPAPNTEAFF.

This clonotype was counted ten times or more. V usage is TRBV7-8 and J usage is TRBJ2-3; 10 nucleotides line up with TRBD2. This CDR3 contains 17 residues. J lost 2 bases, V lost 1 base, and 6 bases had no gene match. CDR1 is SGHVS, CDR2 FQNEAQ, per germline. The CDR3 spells CASSLGSGGVPTDTQYF. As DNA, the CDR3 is TGTGCCAGCAGCTTAGGAAGCGGGGGGGTACCCACAGATACGCAGTATTTT.

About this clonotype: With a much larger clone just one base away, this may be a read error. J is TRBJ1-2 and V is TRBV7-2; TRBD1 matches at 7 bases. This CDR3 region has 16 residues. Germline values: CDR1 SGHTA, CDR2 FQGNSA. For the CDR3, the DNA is TGTGCCAACAGCTTGCGGTGGGACAGCGACGTTTATGGCTACACCTTC. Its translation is CANSLRWDSDVYGYTF.

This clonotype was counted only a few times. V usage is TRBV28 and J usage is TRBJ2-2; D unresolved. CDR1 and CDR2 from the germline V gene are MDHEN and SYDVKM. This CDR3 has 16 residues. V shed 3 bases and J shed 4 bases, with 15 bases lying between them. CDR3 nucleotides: TGTGCCAGCAGTTTCGACGGTAACCCGATCACCGGGGAGCTGTTTTTT. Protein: CASSFDGNPITGELFF.

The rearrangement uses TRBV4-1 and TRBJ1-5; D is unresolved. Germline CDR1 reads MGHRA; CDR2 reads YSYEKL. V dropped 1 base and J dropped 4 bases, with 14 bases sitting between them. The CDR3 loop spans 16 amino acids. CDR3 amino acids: CASSQVLGVANQPQHF. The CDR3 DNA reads TGCGCCAGCAGCCAAGTCCTTGGGGTGGCGAATCAGCCCCAGCATTTT.

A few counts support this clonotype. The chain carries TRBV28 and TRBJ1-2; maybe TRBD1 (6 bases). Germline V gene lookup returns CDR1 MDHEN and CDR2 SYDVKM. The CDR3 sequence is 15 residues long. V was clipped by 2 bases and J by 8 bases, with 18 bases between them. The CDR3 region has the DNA TGTGCCAGCAGTTTAGGGAACAGGGTTCCTAAGGGCTACACCTTC. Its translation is CASSLGNRVPKGYTF.

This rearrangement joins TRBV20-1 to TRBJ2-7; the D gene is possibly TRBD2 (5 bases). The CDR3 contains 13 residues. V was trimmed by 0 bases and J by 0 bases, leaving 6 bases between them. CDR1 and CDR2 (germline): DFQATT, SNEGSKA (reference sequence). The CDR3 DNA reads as TGCAGTGCTAGAGACGGGAACTCCTACGAGCAGTACGTC. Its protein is CSARDGNSYEQYV.

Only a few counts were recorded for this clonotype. The DNA of the CDR3 is TGTGCCAGCACCAGACTTGGTCGGCTCGAAGACGGGGAGCTGTTTTTT. Its translation is CASTRLGRLEDGELFF. The chain employs TRBV6-2 or TRBV6-3 and TRBJ2-2; no clear D gene. CDR3 length equals 16 residues. With 7 bases removed from V and 7 bases from J, the gap between germline ends came to 22 bases. Germline V gene lookup returns CDR1 MNHEY and CDR2 SVGEGT.

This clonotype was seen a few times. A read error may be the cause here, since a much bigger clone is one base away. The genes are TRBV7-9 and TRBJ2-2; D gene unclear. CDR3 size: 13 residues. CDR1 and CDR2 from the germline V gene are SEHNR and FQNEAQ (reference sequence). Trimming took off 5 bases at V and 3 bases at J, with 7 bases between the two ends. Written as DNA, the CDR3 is TGTGCCAGCAGCCCGCAGTACACCGGGGAGCTGTTTTTT. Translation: CASSPQYTGELFF.

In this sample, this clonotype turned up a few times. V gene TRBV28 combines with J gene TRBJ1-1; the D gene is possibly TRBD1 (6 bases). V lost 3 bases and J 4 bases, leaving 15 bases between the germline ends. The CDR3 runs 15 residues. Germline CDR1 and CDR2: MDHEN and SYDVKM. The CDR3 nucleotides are TGTGCCAGCAGTTTTAGAGGGGGTCGAATCACTGAAGCTTTCTTT. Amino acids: CASSFRGGRITEAFF.

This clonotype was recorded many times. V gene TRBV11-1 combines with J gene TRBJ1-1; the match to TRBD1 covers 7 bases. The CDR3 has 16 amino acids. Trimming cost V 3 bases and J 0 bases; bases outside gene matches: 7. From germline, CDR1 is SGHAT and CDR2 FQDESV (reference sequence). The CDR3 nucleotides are TGTGCCAGCAGCTTCGGAAAGACAGGGATGAACACTGAAGCTTTCTTT. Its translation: CASSFGKTGMNTEAFF.

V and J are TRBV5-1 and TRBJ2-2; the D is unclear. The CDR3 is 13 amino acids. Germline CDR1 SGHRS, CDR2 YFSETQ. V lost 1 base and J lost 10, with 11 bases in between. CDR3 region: CASSLRSDSELFF. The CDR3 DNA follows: TGCGCCAGCAGCTTGAGGTCGGATTCGGAGCTGTTTTTT.

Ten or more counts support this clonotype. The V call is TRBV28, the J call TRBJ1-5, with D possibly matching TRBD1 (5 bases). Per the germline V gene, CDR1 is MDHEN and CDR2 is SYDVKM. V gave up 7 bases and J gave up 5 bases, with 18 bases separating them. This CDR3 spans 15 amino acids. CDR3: CASTVKWGGDQPQHF. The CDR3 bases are TGTGCCAGCACCGTCAAGTGGGGGGGGGATCAGCCCCAGCATTTT.

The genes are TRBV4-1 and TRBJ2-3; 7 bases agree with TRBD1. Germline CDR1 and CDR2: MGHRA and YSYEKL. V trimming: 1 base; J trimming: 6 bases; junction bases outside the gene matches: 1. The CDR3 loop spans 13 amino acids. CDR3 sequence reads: CASSQVQGDTQYF. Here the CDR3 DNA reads TGCGCCAGCAGCCAAGTACAGGGGGATACGCAGTATTTT.

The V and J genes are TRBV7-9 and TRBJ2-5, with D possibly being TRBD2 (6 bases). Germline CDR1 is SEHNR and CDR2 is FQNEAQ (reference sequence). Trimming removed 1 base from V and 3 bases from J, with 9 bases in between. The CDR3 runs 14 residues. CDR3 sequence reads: CASSLEAGKETQYF. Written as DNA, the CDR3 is TGTGCCAGCAGCTTAGAGGCGGGAAAAGAGACCCAGTACTTC. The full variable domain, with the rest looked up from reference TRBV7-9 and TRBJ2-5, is DTGVSQNPRHKITKRGQNVTFRCDPISEHNRLYWYRQTLGQGPEFLTYFQNEAQLEKSRLLSDRFSAERPKGSFSTLEIQRTEQGDSAMYLCASSLEAGKETQYFGPGTRLLVL.

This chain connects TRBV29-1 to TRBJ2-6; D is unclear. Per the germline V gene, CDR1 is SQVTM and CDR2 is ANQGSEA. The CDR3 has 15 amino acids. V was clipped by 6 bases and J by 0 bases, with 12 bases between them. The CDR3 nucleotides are TGCAGCGTAGCCTGGCCGGGCTCTGGGGCCAACGTCCTGACTTTC. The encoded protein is CSVAWPGSGANVLTF.

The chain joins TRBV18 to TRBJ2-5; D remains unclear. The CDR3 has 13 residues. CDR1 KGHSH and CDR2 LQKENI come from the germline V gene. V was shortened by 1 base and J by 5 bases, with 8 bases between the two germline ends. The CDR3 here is CASSPQTDETQYF. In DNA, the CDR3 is TGTGCCAGCTCACCACAGACTGATGAGACCCAGTACTTC.

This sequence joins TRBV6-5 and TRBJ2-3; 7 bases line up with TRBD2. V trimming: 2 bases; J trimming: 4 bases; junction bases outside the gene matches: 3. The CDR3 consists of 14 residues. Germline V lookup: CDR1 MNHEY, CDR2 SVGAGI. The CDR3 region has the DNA TGTGCCAGCAGTTACGGGGGGAGGGCAGATACGCAGTATTTT. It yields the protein CASSYGGRADTQYF.

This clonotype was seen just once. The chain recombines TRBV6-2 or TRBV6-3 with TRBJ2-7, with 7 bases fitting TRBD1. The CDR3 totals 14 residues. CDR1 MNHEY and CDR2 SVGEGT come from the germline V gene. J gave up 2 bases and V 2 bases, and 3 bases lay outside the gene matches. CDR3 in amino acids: CASSYQGTAYEQYV. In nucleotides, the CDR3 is TGTGCCAGCAGTTACCAGGGGACAGCCTACGAGCAGTACGTC.

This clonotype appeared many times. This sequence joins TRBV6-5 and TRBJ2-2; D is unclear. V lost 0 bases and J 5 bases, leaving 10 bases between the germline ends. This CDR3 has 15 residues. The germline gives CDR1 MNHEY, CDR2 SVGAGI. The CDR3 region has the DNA TGTGCCAGCAGTTACTCTTATGGTTCTACCGGGGAGCTGTTTTTT. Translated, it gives CASSYSYGSTGELFF.

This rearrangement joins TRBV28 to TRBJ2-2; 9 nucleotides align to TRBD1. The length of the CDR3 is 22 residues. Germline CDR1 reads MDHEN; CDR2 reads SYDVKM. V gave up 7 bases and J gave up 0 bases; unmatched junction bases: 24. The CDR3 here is CASISFKRTGDHRASNTGELFF. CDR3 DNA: TGTGCCAGCATCTCCTTTAAAAGGACAGGGGACCACCGGGCCTCGAACACCGGGGAGCTGTTTTTT.

The CDR3 is CSVNGGSGELFF. CDR3 nucleotides: TGCAGCGTGAACGGGGGCTCCGGGGAGCTGTTTTTT. This chain uses TRBV29-1 with TRBJ2-2; possibly TRBD1 or TRBD2 for D (6 bases each). The CDR3 has 12 amino acids. The germline V gene encodes CDR1 SQVTM and CDR2 ANQGSEA. V was cut by 6 bases and J by 6 bases, with 11 bases left in between.

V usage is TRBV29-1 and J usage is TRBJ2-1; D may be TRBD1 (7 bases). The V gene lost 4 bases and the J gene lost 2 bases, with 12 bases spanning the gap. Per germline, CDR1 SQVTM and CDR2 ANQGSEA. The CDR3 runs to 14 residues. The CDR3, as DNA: TGCAGCGTTGTGGAGGGACAGCCCTACAATGAGCAGTTCTTC. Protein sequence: CSVVEGQPYNEQFF.

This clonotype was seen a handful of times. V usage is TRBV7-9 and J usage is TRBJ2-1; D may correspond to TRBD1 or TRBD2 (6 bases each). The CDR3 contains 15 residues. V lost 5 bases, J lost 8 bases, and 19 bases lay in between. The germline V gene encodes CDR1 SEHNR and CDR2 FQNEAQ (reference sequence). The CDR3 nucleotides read TGTGCCAGCAGCCCCCGGGGGCCCCCCAAGGATGAGCAGTTCTTC. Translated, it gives CASSPRGPPKDEQFF.

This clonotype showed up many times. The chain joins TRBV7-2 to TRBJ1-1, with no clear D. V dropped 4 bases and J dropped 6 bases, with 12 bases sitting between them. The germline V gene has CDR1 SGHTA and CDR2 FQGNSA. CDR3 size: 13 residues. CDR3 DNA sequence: TGTGCCAGCAGCTCCCACCCTGGGGCTGAAGCTTTCTTT. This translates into CASSSHPGAEAFF.